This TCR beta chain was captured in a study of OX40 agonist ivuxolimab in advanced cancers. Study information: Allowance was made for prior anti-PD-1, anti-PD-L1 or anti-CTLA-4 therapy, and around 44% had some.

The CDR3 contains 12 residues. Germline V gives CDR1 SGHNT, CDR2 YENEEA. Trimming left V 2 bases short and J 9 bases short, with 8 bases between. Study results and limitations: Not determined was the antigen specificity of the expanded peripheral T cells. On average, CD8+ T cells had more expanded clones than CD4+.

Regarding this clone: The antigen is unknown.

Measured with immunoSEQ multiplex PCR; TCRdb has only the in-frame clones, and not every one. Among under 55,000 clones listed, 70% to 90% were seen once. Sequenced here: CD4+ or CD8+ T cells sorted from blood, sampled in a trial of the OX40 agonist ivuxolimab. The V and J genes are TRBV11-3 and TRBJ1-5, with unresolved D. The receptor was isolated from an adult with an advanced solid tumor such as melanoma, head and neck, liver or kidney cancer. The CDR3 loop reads CASSLFGPPQHF. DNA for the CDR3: TGTGCCAGCAGCTTATTCGGTCCGCCCCAGCATTTT.